These T cell receptor beta chains were read from a single sample in a study of T cell repertoires in cytomegalovirus infection. Antigens for these TCRs are unknown. Each CDR3 protein gets one entry after TCRdb re-called the reads with MiXCR. The repertoire holds tens of thousands of distinct CDR3 sequences, about 44% seen once, with over 85% in the top ten. The sequenced sample was CD8+ T cells from cultured PBMCs, obtained from culture after CMV antigen stimulation. These receptors came from a human donor in good health (CMV status not recorded). Some clones in this sample may be carry-over from other donors' samples. The CDR3 runs from the conserved cysteine through the conserved F or W. A D gene is named only where the DNA matches it firmly. Expanded clones get a size class; other rows say once, few or many, or leave the size out.

D gene: TRBD2; V gene: TRBV6-1; J gene: TRBJ2-7; clone size: few; CDR3 DNA: TGTGCCAGCAGTGATCCTAGCGGGAGGTACGAGCAGTACTTC; CDR3 protein: CASSDPSGRYEQYF
D gene: -; V gene: TRBV28; J gene: TRBJ2-4; clone size: few; CDR3 DNA: TGTGCCACGTGCGAAGTTGGGCGGGGTATGGCCAAAAACATTCAGTACTTC; CDR3 protein: CATCEVGRGMAKNIQYF
D gene: -; V gene: TRBV12-3/TRBV12-4; J gene: TRBJ2-3; clone size: few; CDR3 DNA: TGTGCCAGCAGTTTGATTGGGAGCACAGATACGCAGTATTTT; CDR3 protein: CASSLIGSTDTQYF
D gene: -; V gene: TRBV6-1; J gene: TRBJ1-2; clone size: few; CDR3 DNA: TGTGCCAGCAGTGAAGGAGTCCCGAGAAGGGAAGGCGGCTACACCTTC; CDR3 protein: CASSEGVPRREGGYTF
D gene: -; V gene: TRBV7-8; J gene: TRBJ1-1; clone size: few; CDR3 DNA: TGTGCCAGCAGCCTGTTTTATAGTCAGAAGAACACTGAAGCTTTCTTT; CDR3 protein: CASSLFYSQKNTEAFF
D gene: -; V gene: TRBV20-1; J gene: TRBJ2-7; clone size: -; CDR3 DNA: TGCAGTGCTAGAGGTGCTCCCGAGACAGTCTACGAGCAGTACTTC; CDR3 protein: CSARGAPETVYEQYF
D gene: -; V gene: TRBV2; J gene: TRBJ2-6; clone size: few; CDR3 DNA: TGTGCCAGCAGTCCACTTATCTCTGGGGCCAACGTCCTGACTTTC; CDR3 protein: CASSPLISGANVLTF
D gene: -; V gene: TRBV7-8; J gene: TRBJ2-1; clone size: few; CDR3 DNA: TGTGCCAGCAGCTTAATGGGACTCCCGTTCTTC; CDR3 protein: CASSLMGLPFF
D gene: TRBD1; V gene: TRBV10-3; J gene: TRBJ1-5; clone size: -; CDR3 DNA: TGTGCCATCAGTGAGTCTCGGGCAGGGGGAATGAGCAATCAGCCCCAGCATTTT; CDR3 protein: CAISESRAGGMSNQPQHF
D gene: -; V gene: TRBV12-5; J gene: TRBJ2-2; clone size: -; CDR3 DNA: TGTGCTAGTGGCTTTGTCACAGGGAACACCGGGGAGCTGTTTTTT; CDR3 protein: CASGFVTGNTGELFF
D gene: -; V gene: TRBV7-8; J gene: TRBJ1-1; clone size: few; CDR3 DNA: TGTGCCAGCAGCTTAGAGAGAGGACCGAACACTGAAGCTTTCTTT; CDR3 protein: CASSLERGPNTEAFF
D gene: -; V gene: TRBV6-8; J gene: TRBJ1-5; clone size: -; CDR3 DNA: TGTGCCAGCAGTCCTTACAGGGGCAATCAGCCCCAGCATTTT; CDR3 protein: CASSPYRGNQPQHF
D gene: -; V gene: TRBV20-1; J gene: TRBJ1-1; clone size: -; CDR3 DNA: TGCAGTGCTAGTCGGGGGCGAAGCACTGAAGCTTTCTTT; CDR3 protein: CSASRGRSTEAFF
D gene: TRBD1; V gene: TRBV12-5; J gene: TRBJ2-1; clone size: few; CDR3 DNA: TGTGCTAGTGGTTTGGAGACAGGGGGCTTGAATGAGCAGTTCTTC; CDR3 protein: CASGLETGGLNEQFF
D gene: -; V gene: TRBV10-1; J gene: TRBJ2-1; clone size: -; CDR3 DNA: TGCGCCAGCAGTGAGCCGGGATCAAACAATGAGCAGTTCTTC; CDR3 protein: CASSEPGSNNEQFF
D gene: -; V gene: TRBV5-1; J gene: TRBJ2-4; clone size: -; CDR3 DNA: TGCGCCAGCAGCTTGAGGGGGGAAGACCACATTCAGTACTTC; CDR3 protein: CASSLRGEDHIQYF
D gene: TRBD2; V gene: TRBV7-9; J gene: TRBJ2-7; clone size: few; CDR3 DNA: TGTGCCAGCAGCTCTCCTGGCGGGGGTACCTACGAGCAGTACTTC; CDR3 protein: CASSSPGGGTYEQYF
D gene: -; V gene: TRBV7-9; J gene: TRBJ2-3; clone size: -; CDR3 DNA: TGTGCCAGCAGCTTAGATCTGACGCAAACAGATACGCAGTATTTT; CDR3 protein: CASSLDLTQTDTQYF
D gene: -; V gene: TRBV28; J gene: TRBJ1-2; clone size: many; CDR3 DNA: TGTGCCAGCAGTGGGGACACTCGCACTATCTATGGCTACACCTTC; CDR3 protein: CASSGDTRTIYGYTF
D gene: -; V gene: TRBV7-6; J gene: TRBJ2-1; clone size: -; CDR3 DNA: TGTGCCAGCAGCTTACTGGCGAGCCCCTACAATGAGCAGTTCTTC; CDR3 protein: CASSLLASPYNEQFF
D gene: TRBD2; V gene: TRBV5-1; J gene: TRBJ2-3; clone size: -; CDR3 DNA: TGCGCCAGCAGCAAACCCGGGGGGGCCGTAGATACGCAGTATTTT; CDR3 protein: CASSKPGGAVDTQYF
D gene: -; V gene: TRBV7-8; J gene: TRBJ2-7; clone size: -; CDR3 DNA: TGTGCCAGCAGCCCTAGCACAGGGCCCTACGAGCAGTACTTC; CDR3 protein: CASSPSTGPYEQYF
D gene: -; V gene: TRBV6-2/TRBV6-3; J gene: TRBJ1-2; clone size: -; CDR3 DNA: TGTGCCAGCAGGGCGCCAACGGACAGCAGGGGCTACACCTTC; CDR3 protein: CASRAPTDSRGYTF